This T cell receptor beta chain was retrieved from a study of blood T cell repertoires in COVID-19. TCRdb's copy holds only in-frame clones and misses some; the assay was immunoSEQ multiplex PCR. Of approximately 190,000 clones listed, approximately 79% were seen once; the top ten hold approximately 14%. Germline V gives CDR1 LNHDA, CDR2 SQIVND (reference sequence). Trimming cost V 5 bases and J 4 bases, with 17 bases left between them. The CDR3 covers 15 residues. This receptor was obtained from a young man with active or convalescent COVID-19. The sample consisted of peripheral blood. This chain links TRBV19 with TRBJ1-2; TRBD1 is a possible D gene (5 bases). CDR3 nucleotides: TGTGCCAGTAGTCCTGCGTCTAGGGGCGTCTATGGCTACACCTTC. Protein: CASSPASRGVYGYTF.